This TCR beta chain was recovered during a study of shared clonotypes between healthy human individuals. Study as a whole: Per donor, three plates held CD4 naive cells, three held CD4 memory, two held CD8 naive and one held CD8 memory.

Using immunoSEQ multiplex PCR, the repertoire was profiled, and TCRdb retains in-frame clones only, with some absent. The sample holds about 2.1 million clones, more than 85% seen once. On this clone itself: Its antigen is still unknown.

Study outcomes and limitations: A small donor pool kept down the genetic and exposure-history diversity that was represented.

Trimming pared 1 base from V and 4 bases from J, leaving 11 bases between. CDR1 and CDR2 from the germline V gene are SEHNR and FQNEAQ (reference sequence). The CDR3 contains 15 residues. Positive CCR7 selection of CD45RO-negative cells yielded the naive CD8 cells, and terminally differentiated effector memory CD45RA+ cells were excluded. The study drew its donors from healthy HIV-negative adults without recent acute infections or vaccinations. This TCR was sampled from a man younger than 35 in good health. Some clones in this sample may be carry-over from other donors' samples. The rearrangement uses TRBV7-9 and TRBJ1-5; D perhaps matches TRBD1 (5 bases). The sequenced sample consisted of naive CD8+ T cells from PBMCs. The CDR3 is CASSLGGLLNQPQHF. CDR3 coding DNA: TGTGCCAGCAGCTTAGGGGGGTTACTTAATCAGCCCCAGCATTTT. The entire variable domain, with the rest obtained from reference TRBV7-9 and TRBJ1-5, is as follows: DTGVSQNPRHKITKRGQNVTFRCDPISEHNRLYWYRQTLGQGPEFLTYFQNEAQLEKSRLLSDRFSAERPKGSFSTLEIQRTEQGDSAMYLCASSLGGLLNQPQHFGDGTRLSIL.